This passage covers 27 T cell receptor beta chains from one sample sequenced in a study of Graves' ophthalmopathy and Graves' hyperthyroidism (dated by TCRdb to the late 2010s). Sequenced on an Illumina HiSeq 2000. For repertoire sequencing, the TCR beta CDR3 regions were amplified from RNA transcripts. A first-round RT-PCR used HTBI primers with the Qiagen OneStep RT-PCR kit, followed by a second-round multiplex PCR, size selection and purification. The raw public reads went through TCRdb reprocessing: fastp at Q25, MiXCR clone calling, in-frame beta chains kept. Merged by CDR3 protein, the rows form single entries marked with the most common genes and DNA. In all, the sample holds approximately 480,000 distinct CDR3 sequences, and about 15% of those were seen once. In total, the top ten clones hold about 9.4% of the sample. Source material: blood. These receptors originate from a woman in her 30s with Graves' ophthalmopathy. Donor details come from another sample of the same person, matched by shared clones.

This chain links TRBV28 with TRBJ2-7; D gene uncertain. Germline V gene sequence: CDR1 MDHEN, CDR2 SYDVKM. CDR3 length: 14 residues. V lost 7 bases to trimming and J lost 2 bases, with 15 bases between them. The CDR3 DNA reads TGTGCCAGCACCCAAGGTACTTTTGCCTACGAGCAGTACTTC. Its protein product is CASTQGTFAYEQYF. Combining the CDR3 with reference TRBV28 and TRBJ2-7 gives the whole variable domain DVKVTQSSRYLVKRTGEKVFLECVQDMDHENMFWYRQDPGLGLRLIYFSYDVKMKEKGDIPEGYSVSREKKERFSLILESASTNQTSMYLCASTQGTFAYEQYFGPGTRLTVT.

The chain is built from TRBV6-1 and TRBJ2-7, with D tentatively TRBD1 or TRBD2 (6 bases each). The CDR3 length is 16 residues. Germline CDR1 reads MNHNS; CDR2 reads SASEGT. V lost 4 bases to trimming and J lost 1 base, with 17 bases between them. The CDR3 region is CASSARQEGLSYEQYF. CDR3 nucleotide sequence: TGTGCCAGCAGTGCCCGACAGGAGGGACTTTCCTACGAGCAGTACTTC.

The chain carries TRBV20-1 and TRBJ1-5; 7 bases are a match to TRBD1. V shed 5 bases and J 6 bases; nucleotides not matched to a gene: 13. Germline CDR1 and CDR2: DFQATT and SNEGSKA (reference sequence). This CDR3 has 15 amino acids. DNA for the CDR3: TGCAGTGCTTCCCGGGACAGCCGGGCGGGTCAGCCCCAGCATTTT. Protein sequence: CSASRDSRAGQPQHF.

This clonotype occurred a few times. The chain couples TRBV3-1 to TRBJ1-3; tentatively, D is TRBD1 (5 bases). The CDR3 contains 17 residues. V was shortened by 2 bases and J by 0 bases, with 14 bases between the two germline ends. Germline V lookup: CDR1 LGHDT, CDR2 YNNKEL (reference sequence). CDR3 nucleotide sequence: TGTGCCAGCAGCCAATTTGTAGGGGCCGTCTCTGGAAACACCATATATTTT. Encoded protein: CASSQFVGAVSGNTIYF.

Ten or more counts support this clonotype. The chain joins TRBV24-1 to TRBJ2-2; a possible D gene is TRBD2 (5 bases). CDR3 length: 16 residues. In germline, CDR1 is KGHDR, CDR2 SFDVKD. Trimming removed 1 base at V and 4 bases at J, with 12 bases between. The chain's CDR3 is CATSDLFSGSTGELFF. CDR3 nucleotide sequence: TGTGCCACCAGTGATTTATTCAGCGGTTCCACCGGGGAGCTGTTTTTT.

The sample holds many counts of this clonotype. V gene TRBV5-1 combines with J gene TRBJ1-1, with 7 bases lining up with TRBD1. Germline CDR1 is SGHRS and CDR2 is YFSETQ. This CDR3 region has 16 residues. With 4 bases clipped from V and 1 base from J, the junction kept 10 bases outside the gene matches. For the CDR3, the DNA is TGCGCCAGCAGCCCGGGACAGACCAGGGGGAACACTGAAGCTTTCTTT. Protein sequence: CASSPGQTRGNTEAFF.

This clonotype appeared a few times. This chain uses TRBV20-1 with TRBJ2-7; D not resolved. CDR3 length equals 14 residues. V dropped 1 base and J dropped 2 bases, with 12 bases sitting between them. CDR1 and CDR2 from the germline V gene are DFQATT and SNEGSKA (reference sequence). For the CDR3, the DNA is TGCAGTGCTAGAGTCGGCGGAGCTACCTACGAGCAGTACTTC. This encodes CSARVGGATYEQYF.

This sequence joins TRBV11-2 and TRBJ2-2, with TRBD2 matching over 10 bases. J lost 4 bases, V lost 5 bases, and 10 bases had no gene match. This CDR3 comprises 17 residues. In germline, CDR1 is SGHAT, CDR2 FQNNGV. As DNA, the CDR3 is TGTGCCAGCAGCATCTTCCTAGCGGGGGCGGCCACCGGGGAGCTGTTTTTT. The encoded protein is CASSIFLAGAATGELFF.

This clonotype was seen a handful of times. The V gene is TRBV9, the J gene TRBJ2-2, with D tentatively TRBD2 (5 bases). V was cut by 2 bases and J by 1 base, with 12 bases left in between. This CDR3 is built from 16 residues. Looked up from germline, CDR1 is SGDLS and CDR2 is YYNGEE. CDR3 in DNA: TGTGCCAGCAGCGTTGCACGGACTCAGAACACCGGGGAGCTGTTTTTT. Its translation is CASSVARTQNTGELFF.

This clonotype was counted ten times or more. The chain joins TRBV7-3 to TRBJ2-5; D may be TRBD2 (6 bases). Germline V gene sequence: CDR1 SGHTA, CDR2 FQGTGA. This CDR3 comprises 14 residues. Trimming cost V 2 bases and J 7 bases, with 14 bases left between them. CDR3 in amino acids: CASSLSAGSGTQYF. The CDR3 bases are TGTGCCAGCAGCTTATCCGCGGGGTCCGGGACCCAGTACTTC.

This clonotype was observed at least ten times. This chain links TRBV2 with TRBJ2-5; D remains ambiguous. CDR1 and CDR2 (germline): SNHLY, FYNNEI. This CDR3 has 16 amino acids. V shed 0 bases and J shed 0 bases, with 11 bases lying between them. CDR3 bases: TGTGCCAGCAGTGAAGCGCTTGGCGGAAACCAAGAGACCCAGTACTTC. It encodes CASSEALGGNQETQYF.

This clonotype appeared many times. V is TRBV19 and J is TRBJ1-2, with 7 bases fitting TRBD1. The V gene's germline CDR1 is LNHDA and CDR2 SQIVND (reference sequence). The V segment lost 5 bases and the J segment 0 bases; nucleotides outside the gene matches: 6. CDR3 size: 15 residues. The CDR3 spells CASSANRGPNYGYTF. The CDR3, as DNA: TGTGCCAGTAGTGCCAACAGGGGCCCTAACTATGGCTACACCTTC.

This clonotype was seen repeatedly, ten times or more. V usage is TRBV6-1 and J usage is TRBJ2-5; TRBD2 agrees at 10 bases. Germline-derived CDR1 and CDR2 are MNHNS and SASEGT. The CDR3 runs to 16 residues. Germline trimming cut 1 base from V and 5 bases from J; bases unmatched to any gene: 7. The CDR3 DNA reads TGTGCCAGCAGTGAAGAAGGTAGCGGGGGGTGGGAGACCCAGTACTTC. It specifies CASSEEGSGGWETQYF.

This clonotype appeared many times. This chain connects TRBV9 to TRBJ1-1, with D maybe TRBD1 (5 bases). Germline V lookup: CDR1 SGDLS, CDR2 YYNGEE. The CDR3 runs 14 residues. V lost 0 bases and J 6 bases, leaving 12 bases between the germline ends. CDR3 DNA: TGTGCCAGCAGCGTAGGAGGGGAGGGAGCTGAAGCTTTCTTT. Translation: CASSVGGEGAEAFF.

This clonotype was observed many times. V and J are TRBV28 and TRBJ1-5; D may be TRBD1 (6 bases). Looked up from germline, CDR1 is MDHEN and CDR2 is SYDVKM. The V end was cut by 4 bases, the J end by 3 bases, with 16 bases between. The CDR3 consists of 16 residues. CDR3 coding DNA: TGTGCCAGCAGTTACGCGGACAGAAGAGTCAATCAGCCCCAGCATTTT. This codes for CASSYADRRVNQPQHF.

At least ten counts were recorded for this clonotype. This rearrangement joins TRBV27 to TRBJ1-5; no clear D gene. The V gene's germline CDR1 is MNHEY and CDR2 SMNVEV (reference sequence). V was clipped by 3 bases and J by 2 bases, with 11 bases between them. The CDR3 totals 15 residues. CDR3: CASSFRSGRNQPQHF. The CDR3 bases are TGTGCCAGCAGTTTTCGTAGTGGGCGCAATCAGCCCCAGCATTTT.

In its sample, this clonotype was seen many times. This chain connects TRBV29-1 to TRBJ2-7; weak D call: TRBD1 (5 bases). CDR1 SQVTM and CDR2 ANQGSEA come from the germline V gene. Trimming pared 5 bases from V and 2 bases from J, leaving 22 bases between. This CDR3 contains 16 residues. As DNA, the CDR3 is TGCAGCGTTCAAAACCCCGAGGCAGGGCGAACCTACGAGCAGTACTTC. Translated, it gives CSVQNPEAGRTYEQYF.

In this sample, this clonotype turned up many times. CDR3 loop: CASSQDPAGGVNTEAFF. DNA of the CDR3: TGTGCCAGCAGCCAAGATCCGGCAGGGGGGGTGAACACTGAAGCTTTCTTT. This chain connects TRBV4-2 to TRBJ1-1; 7 bases align to TRBD1. The V gene's germline CDR1 is LGHNA and CDR2 YNFKEQ. Trimming at V came to 0 bases and at J to 0 bases, leaving 7 bases not matched to a gene. The CDR3 contains 17 residues.

The genes are TRBV28 and TRBJ2-7, with D tentatively TRBD2 (5 bases). Per germline, CDR1 MDHEN and CDR2 SYDVKM. CDR3 length: 14 residues. V was cut by 3 bases and J by 4 bases, with 13 bases left in between. CDR3 in DNA: TGTGCCAGCAGTTTTCCCGGGGAGATATACGAGCAGTACTTC. It codes for CASSFPGEIYEQYF.

This clonotype was seen at least ten times. The chain uses TRBV7-3 and TRBJ1-6; unclear D gene. From germline, CDR1 is SGHTA and CDR2 FQGTGA. The CDR3 spans 12 residues. Trimming stripped 2 bases from V and 10 bases from J, with 6 bases between. DNA of the CDR3: TGTGCCAGCAGCTTACAGGAGTCACCCCTCCACTTT. Protein: CASSLQESPLHF.

For this clonotype: One end of the junction does not line up with germline, which may come from a read error. The gene calls are TRBV10-3 and TRBJ2-7; D is unclear. The CDR3 sequence is 11 residues long. Germline V gene sequence: CDR1 ENHRY, CDR2 SYGVKD. CDR3 sequence (DNA): TGTGCCATCTGTGAAGGCTACGAGCAGTACTTC. It translates to CAICEGYEQYF.

This clonotype came up many times. This sequence joins TRBV10-3 and TRBJ1-2, with a possible D match to TRBD1 (5 bases). With 3 bases removed from V and 4 bases from J, the gap between germline ends came to 21 bases. CDR3 length: 17 residues. Germline assignment: CDR1 ENHRY and CDR2 SYGVKD. CDR3: CAISDSTKDRGFYGYTF. CDR3 bases: TGTGCCATCAGTGATTCGACGAAAGACCGGGGGTTCTATGGCTACACCTTC.

Many counts were recorded for this clonotype. This chain uses TRBV6-1 with TRBJ1-6; tentatively, D is TRBD1 (6 bases). The CDR3 has 15 amino acids. The germline V gene encodes CDR1 MNHNS and CDR2 SASEGT. V shed 6 bases and J shed 9 bases, with 18 bases lying between them. CDR3 coding DNA: TGTGCCAGCAGCCCAGGGGAAAGAGGGGGTTCACCCCTCCACTTT. This encodes CASSPGERGGSPLHF.

This clonotype occurred many times. V and J are TRBV6-1 and TRBJ2-7; 7 bases align to TRBD1. CDR3 length: 14 residues. V shed 6 bases and J 0 bases; nucleotides not matched to a gene: 5. Germline-derived CDR1 and CDR2 are MNHNS and SASEGT. CDR3 region: CASRPTGNSYEQYF. As DNA, the CDR3 is TGTGCCAGCAGGCCGACAGGGAACTCCTACGAGCAGTACTTC.

This clonotype was seen more than once but under ten times. The junction departs from germline at one end; a sequencing error may be responsible. The J gene is TRBJ2-5, the V gene TRBV6-1; no clear D. Per germline, CDR1 MNHNS and CDR2 SASEGT. This CDR3 spans 15 amino acids. CDR3 sequence: CASGPSLLYQEIQYF. CDR3 bases: TGTGCCAGCGGGCCTTCCCTCCTGTACCAAGAGATCCAGTACTTC.

A remark on this clonotype: One junction end does not reproduce the germline sequence, and a read error may be involved. The V call is TRBV28, the J call TRBJ2-7; TRBD2 matches at 13 bases. Germline V lookup: CDR1 MDHEN, CDR2 SYDVKM. The CDR3 runs to 16 residues. The CDR3 sequence: CASSLARGLAGSERDF. Written as DNA, the CDR3 is TGTGCCAGCAGTTTAGCCCGGGGACTAGCGGGGAGCGAGCGGGACTTC.

This clonotype appeared many times. The chain combines TRBV2 with TRBJ1-3; D gene unclear. The germline V gene encodes CDR1 SNHLY and CDR2 FYNNEI. V shed 4 bases and J shed 2 bases, with 9 bases lying between them. This CDR3 has 14 amino acids. CDR3 amino acids: CASSGNTAGNTIYF. The CDR3 DNA reads TGTGCCAGCAGTGGAAACACGGCTGGAAACACCATATATTTT. Variable domain in full (rest from reference TRBV2 and TRBJ1-3): EPEVTQTPSHQVTQMGQEVILRCVPISNHLYFYWYRQILGQKVEFLVSFYNNEISEKSEIFDDQFSVERPDGSNFTLKIRSTKLEDSAMYFCASSGNTAGNTIYFGEGSWLTVV.